These 20 T cell receptor beta chains were all obtained from the same sample, sequenced in a study of blood T cell repertoires in COVID-19. The data were produced by immunoSEQ multiplex PCR, yet TCRdb's version contains in-frame clones alone and is incomplete. The sample gives roughly 120,000 clones, about nine tenths of which show up once; 6% to 9.5% is in the top ten. Sequencing input: peripheral blood. The receptor set was obtained from a man between 65 and 85 years old who had recovered from COVID-19.

The chain joins TRBV11-2 to TRBJ1-1, with D possibly being TRBD1 (6 bases). The CDR3 sequence is 16 residues long. The V end lost 8 bases, the J end lost 1 base, and 20 bases lay between the germline ends. Germline values: CDR1 SGHAT, CDR2 FQNNGV. The CDR3 protein is CASRPGTFMGNTEAFF. For the CDR3, the DNA is TGTGCCAGCCGTCCCGGGACATTTATGGGGAACACTGAAGCTTTCTTT.

For this clone: A read error may produce the germline difference seen at one junction end. This sequence joins TRBV5-1 and TRBJ2-5; 15 bases are shared with TRBD2. The germline V gene encodes CDR1 SGHRS and CDR2 YFSETQ. CDR3 length: 16 amino acids. In DNA, the CDR3 is TGCGCCAGCAGCATAGGACTAGCGGGGGGGCGAGAGGCCCAGTACTTC. It codes for CASSIGLAGGREAQYF.

V usage is TRBV15 and J usage is TRBJ2-1; tentatively, D is TRBD2 (7 bases). The CDR3 extends over 15 amino acids. The germline V gene has CDR1 LNHNV and CDR2 YYDKDF (reference sequence). V was clipped by 4 bases and J by 1 base, with 11 bases between them. Written as DNA, the CDR3 is TGTGCCACCAGCAAGGGGGGGGAGTCCTACAATGAGCAGTTCTTC. Translation gives CATSKGGESYNEQFF.

The sample holds one count of this clone. The CDR3 sequence: CASTLTDTQYF. The CDR3 region has the DNA TGTGCCAGCACTCTCACAGATACGCAGTATTTT. The V gene is TRBV2, the J gene TRBJ2-3; the D is unclear. CDR1 SNHLY and CDR2 FYNNEI come from the germline V gene. There are 11 residues in the CDR3. V shed 7 bases and J shed 2 bases, with 4 bases lying between them. The complete variable domain, with remaining parts taken from reference TRBV2 and TRBJ2-3, reads EPEVTQTPSHQVTQMGQEVILRCVPISNHLYFYWYRQILGQKVEFLVSFYNNEISEKSEIFDDQFSVERPDGSNFTLKIRSTKLEDSAMYFCASTLTDTQYFGPGTRLTVL.

The J gene is TRBJ1-1, the V gene TRBV29-1, with D uncertain. The germline V and J ends were trimmed by 3 bases and 1 base, with 6 bases remaining between them. The V gene's germline CDR1 is SQVTM and CDR2 ANQGSEA. This CDR3 has 12 residues. The CDR3 is CSVDRRNTEAFF. CDR3 in DNA: TGCAGCGTTGACCGTCGGAACACTGAAGCTTTCTTT.

The rearrangement joins TRBV28 to TRBJ1-6; 10 bases are a match to TRBD1. V gave up 3 bases and J gave up 9 bases; unmatched junction bases: 5. There are 15 residues in the CDR3. CDR1 is MDHEN and CDR2 is SYDVKM in the germline V gene. This chain's CDR3 is CASSFGDRGFSPLHF. Here the CDR3 DNA reads TGTGCCAGCAGTTTCGGGGACAGGGGTTTTTCACCCCTCCACTTT.

This clone showed up just a few times. V gene TRBV28 combines with J gene TRBJ1-3; no clear D. V was shortened by 3 bases and J by 5 bases, with 8 bases between the two germline ends. The CDR3 is 13 amino acids. CDR1 is MDHEN and CDR2 is SYDVKM in the germline V gene. CDR3 DNA: TGTGCCAGCAGTTTTGGAGGGAGAAACACCATATATTTT. Protein: CASSFGGRNTIYF. Complete variable domain (other parts from reference TRBV28 and TRBJ1-3): DVKVTQSSRYLVKRTGEKVFLECVQDMDHENMFWYRQDPGLGLRLIYFSYDVKMKEKGDIPEGYSVSREKKERFSLILESASTNQTSMYLCASSFGGRNTIYFGEGSWLTVV.

The rearrangement links TRBV15 to TRBJ2-5; the D gene is possibly TRBD1 (6 bases). The CDR3 has 16 amino acids. The V and J ends lost 1 base and 5 bases respectively, with 17 bases between them. Germline-derived CDR1 and CDR2 are LNHNV and YYDKDF (reference sequence). As DNA, the CDR3 is TGTGCCACCAGCAGAGGCCTAGGGGGAGTGGGGGAGACCCAGTACTTC. Protein product: CATSRGLGGVGETQYF.

The chain couples TRBV18 to TRBJ2-1, with 9 bases fitting TRBD1. Unmatched junction bases numbered 5, after V lost 3 bases and J lost 5 bases. The CDR3 sequence is 15 residues long. Germline assignment: CDR1 KGHSH and CDR2 LQKENI. The CDR3 nucleotides read TGTGCCAGCTCACCCAGACAGGGGGTACACAATGAGCAGTTCTTC. Its translation: CASSPRQGVHNEQFF.

In this sample, this clone turned up once. The chain combines TRBV6-6 with TRBJ1-6; D is perhaps TRBD1 (6 bases). This CDR3 comprises 15 residues. CDR1 and CDR2 from the germline V gene are MNHNY and SVGAGI (reference sequence). Trimming cost V 7 bases and J 10 bases, with 20 bases left between them. The CDR3 sequence is CASNRGGHSDSPLHF. As DNA, the CDR3 is TGTGCCAGCAATCGGGGGGGGCATAGTGACTCACCCCTCCACTTT.

This chain connects TRBV19 to TRBJ2-5; 7 positions agree with TRBD2. Per germline, CDR1 LNHDA and CDR2 SQIVND (reference sequence). Trimming took 7 bases from V and 4 from J; bases not matched to a gene: 6. CDR3 size: 13 residues. CDR3 coding DNA: TGTGCCAGTAAAGTAGCGGGTGGAGAGACCCAGTACTTC. As protein: CASKVAGGETQYF.

J is TRBJ1-1 and V is TRBV29-1; the D is unclear. Trimming removed 8 bases from V and 4 bases from J, with 23 bases in between. The germline V gene encodes CDR1 SQVTM and CDR2 ANQGSEA. The CDR3 spans 15 residues. For the CDR3, the DNA is TGCAGCTCCCGACTGCGTACCCACGGAGGCACTGAAGCTTTCTTT. It encodes CSSRLRTHGGTEAFF. Full variable domain (remainder filled in from reference TRBV29-1 and TRBJ1-1): SAVISQKPSRDICQRGTSLTIQCQVDSQVTMMFWYRQQPGQSLTLIATANQGSEATYESGFVIDKFPISRPNLTFSTLTVSNMSPEDSSIYLCSSRLRTHGGTEAFFGQGTRLTVV.

The CDR3 region has the DNA TGTGCCAGCAGCTCTGGAAAGGCAGGGGGAAACTCTGGGGCCAACGTCCTGACTTTC. The encoded protein is CASSSGKAGGNSGANVLTF. This chain joins TRBV5-4 and TRBJ2-6; 7 bases map to TRBD1. V lost 3 bases to trimming and J lost 0 bases; unmatched junction nucleotides: 12. This CDR3 contains 19 residues. From germline, CDR1 is SGHNT and CDR2 YYREEE (reference sequence). Drawing the rest from reference TRBV5-4 and TRBJ2-6, the complete variable domain is ETGVTQSPTHLIKTRGQQVTLRCSSQSGHNTVSWYQQALGQGPQFIFQYYREEENGRGNFPPRFSGLQFPNYSSELNVNALELDDSALYLCASSSGKAGGNSGANVLTFGAGSRLTVL.

The J gene is TRBJ1-1, the V gene TRBV27; D is ambiguous. This CDR3 is built from 12 residues. The germline V gene encodes CDR1 MNHEY and CDR2 SMNVEV (reference sequence). The V and J ends lost 4 bases and 11 bases respectively, with 14 bases between them. CDR3 in amino acids: CASSSFGGVAFF. The CDR3 nucleotides are TGTGCCAGCAGTTCGTTCGGCGGGGTGGCTTTCTTT.

The genes are TRBV4-1 and TRBJ2-3; 10 nucleotides line up with TRBD2. Germline CDR1 and CDR2: MGHRA and YSYEKL. With V trimmed by 4 bases and J by 10 bases, 14 bases remained unmatched. The CDR3 is made up of 16 amino acids. The DNA for the CDR3 is TGCGCCAGCAGCCCGAAAGCGGGGGGGCCGACCAATGCGCAGTATTTT. It codes for CASSPKAGGPTNAQYF.

This clone came up a few times. The chain combines TRBV19 with TRBJ1-2; the D is unclear. The CDR3 is 12 amino acids. Trimming took off 0 bases at V and 7 bases at J, with 6 bases between the two ends. Germline V gene sequence: CDR1 LNHDA, CDR2 SQIVND (reference sequence). Written as DNA, the CDR3 is TGTGCCAGTAGTATAGAAGGCGGTGGCTACACCTTC. Its translation is CASSIEGGGYTF.

V and J are TRBV5-1 and TRBJ1-4; 9 bases are shared with TRBD1. Looked up from germline, CDR1 is SGHRS and CDR2 is YFSETQ. J was trimmed by 3 bases and V by 4 bases; bases with no gene match: 1. CDR3 size: 14 residues. The chain's CDR3 is CASSGQGSNEKLFF. As DNA, the CDR3 is TGCGCCAGCAGCGGACAGGGGTCTAATGAAAAACTGTTTTTT.

The CDR3 here is CASSKTSGSYEQYF. CDR3 bases: TGCGCCAGCAGCAAGACTAGCGGCTCCTACGAGCAGTACTTC. The rearrangement uses TRBV5-1 and TRBJ2-7; 9 bases line up with TRBD2. Germline loops: CDR1 SGHRS, CDR2 YFSETQ. Trimming removed 4 bases from V and 0 bases from J; junction bases left unmatched: 2. This CDR3 has 14 amino acids.

The chain has TRBV19 and TRBJ2-1, with 12 bases that match TRBD2. V was clipped by 8 bases and J by 4 bases; unmatched bases: 3. Germline loops: CDR1 LNHDA, CDR2 SQIVND (reference sequence). The CDR3 runs to 14 residues. The CDR3 loop is CASSGLAGYNEQFF. The CDR3 DNA sequence: TGTGCCAGTTCCGGACTAGCGGGATACAATGAGCAGTTCTTC.

The V and J genes are TRBV4-2 and TRBJ1-2; D gene ambiguous. The CDR3 loop spans 15 amino acids. Deletions cut 0 bases from V and 5 bases from J, with 13 bases between. Per the germline V gene, CDR1 is LGHNA and CDR2 is YNFKEQ. Here the CDR3 DNA reads TGTGCCAGCAGCCAAGAAGTTGAGGTTCGGTATGGCTACACCTTC. Translating it yields CASSQEVEVRYGYTF.